This T cell receptor (beta chain) was recorded in a study of cytomegalovirus exposure and HLA in healthy donors. Study information: Earlier results showed approximately 110 million unique TCR beta sequences derived from approximately 170 million T cells. Inside one of the first data releases sat around 80 million unique TCRs taken from HLA-typed donors. General study findings and limits: The authors listed 164 TCR beta chains as cytomegalovirus-associated.

Primers: 60 Vbeta forward and 13 Jbeta reverse. How the authors handled the data: It was a later analysis that counted tens of millions of unique TCR beta chains, of which about 10 million were shared. Data came from immunoSEQ multiplex PCR; TCRdb stores just in-frame clones and leaves some out. V, J and clone size are those of that table, while D and trimming were read from the DNA. The sample contains some 120,000 clones, 75% to 80% of which appear only once. This CDR3 comprises 14 residues. CDR1 is SGHRS, CDR2 YFSETQ, per germline. V was clipped by 1 base and J by 1 base; unmatched bases: 1. Concerning this clone: Its antigen is currently unknown.

The sequenced sample consisted of PBMCs. The clonotype was recovered from a woman in her 40s in good health and CMV-seronegative. V is TRBV5-1 and J is TRBJ2-5; 7 bases are shared with TRBD2. The CDR3 region is CASSLSSGQETQYF. The CDR3 region has the DNA TGCGCCAGCAGCTTGTCTAGCGGCCAAGAGACCCAGTACTTC.